This T cell receptor (beta chain) was profiled in a study of blood T cell repertoires in COVID-19. Study overall: Sites in the United States, Italy and Spain provided acute and convalescent COVID-19 samples. Nucleic acid was either cDNA or gDNA, and it came from T cells, B-cell-depleted T cells, or PBMCs.

CDR1 and CDR2 (germline): MNHEY, SVGAGI. The V end was cut by 4 bases, the J end by 9 bases, with 16 bases between. This CDR3 has 14 amino acids. Assay: immunoSEQ multiplex PCR; the TCRdb copy retains only in-frame clones and omits some. Among roughly 130,000 clones listed, under 85% were seen once. This receptor was identified in an older woman with acute or convalescent COVID-19. The rearrangement links TRBV6-5 to TRBJ1-3; weak D call: TRBD1 (5 bases). What was sequenced was peripheral blood. The CDR3 DNA reads TGTGCCAGCAGTTTGGATCCAGTGGGGCCCACCATATATTTT. Its translation is CASSLDPVGPTIYF.